This T cell receptor beta chain was obtained from a study of monozygotic twins with inflammatory bowel disease. Collection yielded approximately 2.7 ml of blood per donor. With no T cell sorting beforehand, total RNA was isolated from whole blood. TCRdb reprocessed the 5' RACE reads and reports one entry per CDR3 protein, with no DNA. In total, the table holds approximately 330,000 distinct CDR3 sequences. The germline CDR1 and CDR2 sequences are MNHNS and SASEGT. The CDR3 loop spans 12 amino acids. To note about this clonotype: Its antigen is not identified.

Study conclusions and caveats: Varying immunosuppressive regimens may have increased patient repertoire variability.

V is TRBV6-1 and J is TRBJ2-1; TCRdb picks TRBD2, but there is no DNA to check that call. This TCR derives from a human donor with ulcerative colitis or Crohn's disease, or a healthy co-twin of an affected twin (not recorded which). The specimen sequenced was blood. CDR3 loop: CASSDPHNEQFF.